This T cell receptor (beta chain) originates from a study of post-analysis software for immune sequencing data. Comment on this clonotype: As yet, its antigen is unknown.

Looked up from germline, CDR1 is SQVTM and CDR2 is ANQGSEA. The CDR3 runs to 14 residues. Study findings and constraints: Versus controls, multiple sclerosis patients showed significantly lower diversity (normalized Chao1). TRBV5-6, TRBV5-1 and TRBV20-1 belonged to a set of roughly five TRBV segments that were more frequent in patients than controls.

Researchers reported that TCR beta cDNA libraries carried unique molecular identifiers. MiXCR, run by TCRdb on the PCR reads, gives a single entry per CDR3 protein. Here the sample spans 350,000 to 450,000 distinct CDR3 sequences, approximately 42% being singletons. The sample comprised blood. This clonotype originated in a girl aged 2 to 10 with multiple sclerosis. The rearrangement uses TRBV29-1 and TRBJ2-2; no clear D. CDR3 sequence (DNA): TGCGGTTCAAAACCGGACCTTTCCACCGGGGAGCTGTTTTTT. Translating gives CGSKPDLSTGELFF.